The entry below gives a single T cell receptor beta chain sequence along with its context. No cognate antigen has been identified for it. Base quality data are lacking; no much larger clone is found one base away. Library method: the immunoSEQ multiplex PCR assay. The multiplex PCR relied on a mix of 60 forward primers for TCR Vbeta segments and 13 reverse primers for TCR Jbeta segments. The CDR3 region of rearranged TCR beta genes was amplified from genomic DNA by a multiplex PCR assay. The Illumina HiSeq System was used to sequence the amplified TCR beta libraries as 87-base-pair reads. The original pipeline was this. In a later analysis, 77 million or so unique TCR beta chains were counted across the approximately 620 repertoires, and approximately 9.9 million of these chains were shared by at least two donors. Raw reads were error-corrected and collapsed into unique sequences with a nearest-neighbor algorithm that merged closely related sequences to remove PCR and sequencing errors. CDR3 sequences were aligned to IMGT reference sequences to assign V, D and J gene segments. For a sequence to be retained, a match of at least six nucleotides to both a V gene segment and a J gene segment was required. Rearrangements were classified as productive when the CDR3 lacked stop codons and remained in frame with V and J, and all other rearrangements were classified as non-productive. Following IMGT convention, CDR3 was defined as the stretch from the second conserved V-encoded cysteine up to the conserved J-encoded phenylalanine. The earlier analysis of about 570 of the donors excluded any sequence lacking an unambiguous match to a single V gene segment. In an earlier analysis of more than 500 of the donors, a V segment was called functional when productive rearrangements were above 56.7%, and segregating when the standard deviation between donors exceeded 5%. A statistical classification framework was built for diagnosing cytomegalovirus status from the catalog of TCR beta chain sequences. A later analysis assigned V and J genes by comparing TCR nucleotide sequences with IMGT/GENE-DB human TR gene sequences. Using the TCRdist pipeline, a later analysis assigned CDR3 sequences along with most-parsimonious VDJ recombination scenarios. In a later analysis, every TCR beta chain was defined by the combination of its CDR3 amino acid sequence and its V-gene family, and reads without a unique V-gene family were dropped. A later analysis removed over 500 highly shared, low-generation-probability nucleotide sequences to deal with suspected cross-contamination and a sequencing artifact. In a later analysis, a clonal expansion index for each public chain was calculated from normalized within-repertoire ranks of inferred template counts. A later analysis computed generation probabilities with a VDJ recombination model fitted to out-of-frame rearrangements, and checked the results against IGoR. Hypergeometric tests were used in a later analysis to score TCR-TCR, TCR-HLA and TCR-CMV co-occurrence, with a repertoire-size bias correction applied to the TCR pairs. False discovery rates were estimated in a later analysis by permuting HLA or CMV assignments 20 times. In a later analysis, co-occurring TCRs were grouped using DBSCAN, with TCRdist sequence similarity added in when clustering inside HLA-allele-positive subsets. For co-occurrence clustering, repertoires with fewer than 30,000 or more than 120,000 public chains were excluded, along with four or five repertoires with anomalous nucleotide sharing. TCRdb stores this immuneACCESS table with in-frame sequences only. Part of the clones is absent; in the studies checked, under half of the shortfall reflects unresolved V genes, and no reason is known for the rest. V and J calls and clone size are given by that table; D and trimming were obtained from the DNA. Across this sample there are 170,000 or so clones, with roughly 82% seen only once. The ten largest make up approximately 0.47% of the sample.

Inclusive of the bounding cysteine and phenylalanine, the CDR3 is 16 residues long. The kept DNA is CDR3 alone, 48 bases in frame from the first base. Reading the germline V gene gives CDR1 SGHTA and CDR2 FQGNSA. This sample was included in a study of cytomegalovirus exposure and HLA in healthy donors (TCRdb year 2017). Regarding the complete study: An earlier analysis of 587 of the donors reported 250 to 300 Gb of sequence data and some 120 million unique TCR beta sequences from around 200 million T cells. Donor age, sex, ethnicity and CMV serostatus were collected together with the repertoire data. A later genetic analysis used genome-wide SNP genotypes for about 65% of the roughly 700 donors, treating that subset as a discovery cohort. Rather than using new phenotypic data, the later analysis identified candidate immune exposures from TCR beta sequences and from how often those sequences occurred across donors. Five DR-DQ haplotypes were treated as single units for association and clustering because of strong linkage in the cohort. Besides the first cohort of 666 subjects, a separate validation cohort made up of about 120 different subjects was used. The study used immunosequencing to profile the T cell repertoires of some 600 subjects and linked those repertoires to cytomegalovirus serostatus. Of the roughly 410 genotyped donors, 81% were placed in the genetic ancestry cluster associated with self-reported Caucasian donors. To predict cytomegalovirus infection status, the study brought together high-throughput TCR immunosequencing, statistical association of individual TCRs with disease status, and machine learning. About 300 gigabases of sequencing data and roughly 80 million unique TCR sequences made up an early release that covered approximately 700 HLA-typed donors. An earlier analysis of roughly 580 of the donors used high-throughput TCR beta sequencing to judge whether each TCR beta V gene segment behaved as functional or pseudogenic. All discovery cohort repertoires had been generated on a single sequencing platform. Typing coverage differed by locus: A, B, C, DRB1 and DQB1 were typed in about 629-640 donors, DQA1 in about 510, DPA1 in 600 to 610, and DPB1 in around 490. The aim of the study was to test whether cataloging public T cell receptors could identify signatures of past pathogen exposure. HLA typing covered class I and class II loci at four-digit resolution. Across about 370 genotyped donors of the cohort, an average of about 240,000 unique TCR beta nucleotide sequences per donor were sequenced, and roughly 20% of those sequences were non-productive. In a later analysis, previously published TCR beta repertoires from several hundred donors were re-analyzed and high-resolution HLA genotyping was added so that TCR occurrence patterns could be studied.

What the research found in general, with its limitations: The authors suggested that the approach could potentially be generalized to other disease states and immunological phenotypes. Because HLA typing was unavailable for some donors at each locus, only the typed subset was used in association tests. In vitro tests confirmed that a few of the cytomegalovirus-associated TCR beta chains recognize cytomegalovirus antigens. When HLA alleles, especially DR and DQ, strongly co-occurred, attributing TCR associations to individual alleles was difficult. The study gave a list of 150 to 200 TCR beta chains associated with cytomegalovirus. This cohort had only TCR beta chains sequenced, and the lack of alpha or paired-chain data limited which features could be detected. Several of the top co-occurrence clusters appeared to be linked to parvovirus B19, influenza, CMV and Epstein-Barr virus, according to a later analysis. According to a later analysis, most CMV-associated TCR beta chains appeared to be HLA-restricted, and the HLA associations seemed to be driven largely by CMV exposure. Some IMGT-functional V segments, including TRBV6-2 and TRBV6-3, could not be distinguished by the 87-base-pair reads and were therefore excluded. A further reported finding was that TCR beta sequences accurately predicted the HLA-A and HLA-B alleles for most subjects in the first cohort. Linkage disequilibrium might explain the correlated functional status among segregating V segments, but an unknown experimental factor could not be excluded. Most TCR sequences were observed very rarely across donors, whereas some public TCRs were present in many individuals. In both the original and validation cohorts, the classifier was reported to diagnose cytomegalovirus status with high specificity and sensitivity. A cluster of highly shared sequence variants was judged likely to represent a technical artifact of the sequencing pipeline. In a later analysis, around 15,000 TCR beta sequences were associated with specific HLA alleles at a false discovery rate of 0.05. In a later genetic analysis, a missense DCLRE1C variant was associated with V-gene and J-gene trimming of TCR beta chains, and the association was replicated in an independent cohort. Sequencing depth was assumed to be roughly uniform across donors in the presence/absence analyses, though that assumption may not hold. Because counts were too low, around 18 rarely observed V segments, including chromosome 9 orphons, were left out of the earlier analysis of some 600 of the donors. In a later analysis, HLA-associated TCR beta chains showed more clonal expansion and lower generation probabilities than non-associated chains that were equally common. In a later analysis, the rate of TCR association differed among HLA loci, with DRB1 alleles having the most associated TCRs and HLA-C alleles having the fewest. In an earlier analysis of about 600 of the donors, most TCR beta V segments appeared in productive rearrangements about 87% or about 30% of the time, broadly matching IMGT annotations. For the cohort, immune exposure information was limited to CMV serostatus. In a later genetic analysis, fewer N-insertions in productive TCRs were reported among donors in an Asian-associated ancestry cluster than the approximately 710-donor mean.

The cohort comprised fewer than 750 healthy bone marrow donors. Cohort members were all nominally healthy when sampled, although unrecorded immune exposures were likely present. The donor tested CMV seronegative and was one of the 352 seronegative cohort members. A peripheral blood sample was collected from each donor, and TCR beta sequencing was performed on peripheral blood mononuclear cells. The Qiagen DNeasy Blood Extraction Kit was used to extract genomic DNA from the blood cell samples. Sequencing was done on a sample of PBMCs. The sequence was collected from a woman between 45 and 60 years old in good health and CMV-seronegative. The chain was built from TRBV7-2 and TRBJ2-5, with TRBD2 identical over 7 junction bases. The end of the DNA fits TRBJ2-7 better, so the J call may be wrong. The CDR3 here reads CASSLAVRTSSYEQYF. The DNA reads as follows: TGTGCCAGCAGCTTAGCAGTTCGGACTAGCTCCTACGAGCAGTACTTC.